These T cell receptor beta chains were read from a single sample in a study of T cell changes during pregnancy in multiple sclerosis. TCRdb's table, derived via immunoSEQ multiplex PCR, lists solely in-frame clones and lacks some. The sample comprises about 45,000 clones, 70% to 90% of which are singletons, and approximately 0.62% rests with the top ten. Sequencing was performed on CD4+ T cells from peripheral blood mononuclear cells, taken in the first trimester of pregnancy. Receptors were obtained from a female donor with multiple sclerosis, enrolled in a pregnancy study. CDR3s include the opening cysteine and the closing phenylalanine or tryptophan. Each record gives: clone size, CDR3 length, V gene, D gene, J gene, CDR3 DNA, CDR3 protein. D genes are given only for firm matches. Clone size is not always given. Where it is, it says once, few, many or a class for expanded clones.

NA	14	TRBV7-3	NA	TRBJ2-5	TGTGCCAGCAGCCCTGGCGGGGATAAAGAGACCCAGTACTTC	CASSPGGDKETQYF
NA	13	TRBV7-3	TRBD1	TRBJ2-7	TGTGCCAGCAGCCCGGGACAGGGGGTCGAGCAGTACTTC	CASSPGQGVEQYF
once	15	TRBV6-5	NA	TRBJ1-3	TGTGCCAGCACCCTCGCAACAGGGTACGGAAACACCATATATTTT	CASTLATGYGNTIYF
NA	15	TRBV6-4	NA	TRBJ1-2	TGTGCCAGCAGTGAGAGGGACTCACCTCGTTATGGCTACACCTTC	CASSERDSPRYGYTF
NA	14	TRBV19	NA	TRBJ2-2	TGTGCCAGTAGTCGGCCACTAGAAATCGGGGAGCTGTTTTTT	CASSRPLEIGELFF
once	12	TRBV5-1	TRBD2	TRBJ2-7	TGCGCCAGCAGCTTGGAGCGGGGCGAGCAGTACTTC	CASSLERGEQYF
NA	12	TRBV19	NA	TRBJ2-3	TGTGCCAGTAGTATCGGTTTTGATACGCAGTATTTT	CASSIGFDTQYF
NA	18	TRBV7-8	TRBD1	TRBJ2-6	TGTGCCAGCAGCGTTTCCAGGGGGCGCAGGTTTGGGGCCAACGTCCTGACTTTC	CASSVSRGRRFGANVLTF
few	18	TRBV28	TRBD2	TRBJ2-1	TGTGCCAGCAGTTTCCCCTCGACTAGCGGGAGGGCCTACAATGAGCAGTTCTTC	CASSFPSTSGRAYNEQFF
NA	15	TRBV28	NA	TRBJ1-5	TGTGCCAGCAGTTTATCGCGCAGGGGCTATCAGCCCCAGCATTTT	CASSLSRRGYQPQHF
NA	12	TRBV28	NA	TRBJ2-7	TGTGCCAGCAGCCCTATCACCAACGAGCAGTACTTC	CASSPITNEQYF
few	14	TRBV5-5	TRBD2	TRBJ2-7	TGTGCCAGCAGCTCTCAGGGAGGGCCCTACGAGCAGTACTTC	CASSSQGGPYEQYF
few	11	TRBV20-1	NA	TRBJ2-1	TGCAGTGCTCCCCGGGTAAATGAGCAGTTCTTC	CSAPRVNEQFF
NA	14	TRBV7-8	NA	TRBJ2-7	TGTGCCAGCAGCCGTCGGGGGACCTCCTACGAGCAGTACTTC	CASSRRGTSYEQYF
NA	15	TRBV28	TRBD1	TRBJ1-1	TGTGCCAGCAGTCTTCCGGGACAGCTGAACACTGAAGCTTTCTTT	CASSLPGQLNTEAFF
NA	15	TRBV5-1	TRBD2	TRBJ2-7	TGCGCCAGCAGCTTGGCGGGGACTAATCTTAACGAGCAGTACTTC	CASSLAGTNLNEQYF
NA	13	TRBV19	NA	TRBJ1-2	TGTGCCAGTACATCCCTCCTCAGATATGGCTACACCTTC	CASTSLLRYGYTF
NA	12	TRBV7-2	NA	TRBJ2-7	TGTGCCAGCAGCCAGGGTTGGAACGAGCAGTACTTC	CASSQGWNEQYF
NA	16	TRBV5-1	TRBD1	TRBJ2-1	TGCGCCAGCAGCTTGGTCCCGGGACAGGGGAGCAATGAGCAGTTCTTC	CASSLVPGQGSNEQFF
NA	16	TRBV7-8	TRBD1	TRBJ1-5	TGTGCCAGCAGCTTAGCGGGGGACAGGGGTGATCAGCCCCAGCATTTT	CASSLAGDRGDQPQHF
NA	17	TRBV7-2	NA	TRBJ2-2	TGTGCCAGCAGCTTAAAGGTCGGAGGCAGACACACCGGGGAGCTGTTTTTT	CASSLKVGGRHTGELFF
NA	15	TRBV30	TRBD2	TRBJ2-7	TGTGCCTGGAGAGCCGGGACTAGCGGGAGATACGAGCAGTACTTC	CAWRAGTSGRYEQYF
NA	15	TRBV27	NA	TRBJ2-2	TGTGCCAGCAGCGCAGAACACCAACGTACCGGGGAGCTGTTTTTT	CASSAEHQRTGELFF
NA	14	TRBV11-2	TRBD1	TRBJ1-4	TGTGCCAGCAGCGAACAGGGGGTGAATGAAAAACTGTTTTTT	CASSEQGVNEKLFF
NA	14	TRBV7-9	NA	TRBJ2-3	TGTGCCAGCAGCTTACGGGTTAGCACAGATACGCAGTATTTT	CASSLRVSTDTQYF
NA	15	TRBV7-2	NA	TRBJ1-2	TGTGCCAGCAGCTATTCGCAGGGTCTGGGTTATGGCTACACCTTC	CASSYSQGLGYGYTF
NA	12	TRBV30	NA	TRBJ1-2	TGTGCCTGGAGTGCGGGAATTTGGCGCTACACCTTC	CAWSAGIWRYTF
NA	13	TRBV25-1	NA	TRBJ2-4	TGTGCCAGCAGTGAAGGAGCCTTAGACATTCAGTACTTC	CASSEGALDIQYF
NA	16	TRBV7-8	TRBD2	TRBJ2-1	TGTGCCAGCAGCTCTGCCGGGACTAGCGGGAGGAATGAGCAGTTCTTC	CASSSAGTSGRNEQFF
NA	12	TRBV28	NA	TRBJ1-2	TGTGCCAGCAGTGTGGGACACTCGGGCTACACCTTC	CASSVGHSGYTF
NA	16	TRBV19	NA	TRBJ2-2	TGTGCCAGTAGTATTAGAGGGACAGGACTAGGCGGGGAGCTGTTTTTT	CASSIRGTGLGGELFF
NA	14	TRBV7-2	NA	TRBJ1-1	TGTGCCAGCAGCTTAGGGCAGGCGAACACTGAAGCTTTCTTT	CASSLGQANTEAFF